This TCR beta chain was recovered during a study of shared clonotypes between healthy human individuals. Findings of the study overall: The researchers took only blood, and tissue repertoires probably look different. It was observed that approximately 5% of naive CD4 clonotypes were shared across a handful of donors. Clonotypes shared by all four sorted-subset donors had higher generation probabilities than non-shared clonotypes.

Assay used: immunoSEQ multiplex PCR; TCRdb lists only in-frame clones, some missing. Found here are about 2 million clones, 95% of them singletons; the top ten hold 0.13%. Naive CD4+ cells were CD45RA-selected; the remaining cells were memory. The germline gives CDR1 ENHRY, CDR2 SYGVKD. CDR3 length: 14 residues. The J segment lost 7 bases and the V segment lost 6 bases, leaving 9 bases of the junction unmatched. This clone was found once. As yet, its antigen is unknown. The material sequenced was naive CD4+ T cells sorted from blood. As to subset: CD45RA+ positively selected. The sequence was collected from a man between 18 and 29 years old in good health. This rearrangement joins TRBV10-3 to TRBJ2-1, with 7 bases matching TRBD1. This CDR3 is CAIRRDRVLNEQFF. The CDR3 DNA follows: TGTGCCATCAGGAGAGACAGGGTTTTGAATGAGCAGTTCTTC.